These T cell receptor beta chains were read from a single sample in a study of regulatory T cells in long-lasting Graves disease. MiXCR was run by TCRdb on the multiplex PCR reads, yielding one entry per CDR3 protein. The sample consists of about half a million distinct CDR3 sequences, 22% of them appearing once. The sequences come from peripheral blood mononuclear cells (PBMCs), collected when the disease was refractory, from a patient treated with antithyroid drugs. These receptors all come from a female donor with Graves disease. CDR3s include the opening cysteine and the closing phenylalanine or tryptophan.

CDR3,V,J
CASSLVGGGITGELFF,TRBV7-2,TRBJ2-2
CASTRAFSYEQYF,TRBV28,TRBJ2-7
CSAEGDSYEQYF,TRBV20-1,TRBJ2-7
CASSPNFYDGGTDTQYF,TRBV13,TRBJ2-3
CASSIGGGASLETQYF,TRBV19,TRBJ2-5
CASSNTVREPQHF,TRBV28,TRBJ1-5
CAGSHDRGSRGYTF,TRBV28,TRBJ1-2
CASSVRRTDYGYTF,TRBV28,TRBJ1-2
CASNARQHNQPQHF,TRBV6-2/TRBV6-3,TRBJ1-5
CASSYRDVRDYGYTF,TRBV7-2,TRBJ1-2
CASSLPGITEAFF,TRBV5-5,TRBJ1-1
CASAVVGDTEAFF,TRBV12-3/TRBV12-4,TRBJ1-1
CASSAGQGALLEQYF,TRBV5-1,TRBJ2-7
CASSSPEFNQPQHF,TRBV28,TRBJ1-5
CSARDTRGLQTQYF,TRBV20-1,TRBJ2-5
CASSRLSGVGNTIYF,TRBV12-3/TRBV12-4,TRBJ1-3
CASTPRQARSYEQYF,TRBV7-2,TRBJ2-7
CASTSLRGFGETQYF,TRBV6-1,TRBJ2-5
CASSPGPVGEQYF,TRBV4-1,TRBJ2-7
CASRPLHSSYEQYF,TRBV2,TRBJ2-7
CASNPPGQGPSTNQPQHF,TRBV6-1,TRBJ1-5
CSAPPDRGVETQYF,TRBV20-1,TRBJ2-5
CASSEPRGPLQAFF,TRBV7-2,TRBJ1-1
CASSPTGGDGELFF,TRBV4-1,TRBJ2-2
CASSLKGIGTEASF,TRBV5-1,TRBJ1-1
CASSLPTGVETQYF,TRBV7-2,TRBJ2-5
CASSPFGDPRNTF,TRBV5-1,TRBJ1-2
CASSLPDLGSGELFF,TRBV7-8,TRBJ2-2
CASSPRGTSYYGYTF,TRBV3-1,TRBJ1-2
CASGRGPGSGANVLTF,TRBV28,TRBJ2-6
CASSLLDRGANGYTF,TRBV11-2,TRBJ1-2
CASSLGQGARTGELFF,TRBV7-2,TRBJ2-2
CASSRRDSVYEQYF,TRBV7-2,TRBJ2-7
CASNLMGQGREQYF,TRBV7-2,TRBJ2-7
CASSPNLAGTTGELFF,TRBV5-4,TRBJ2-2
CASRTTGGYEQYF,TRBV25-1,TRBJ2-7
CASSLNSGGRETQYF,TRBV7-2,TRBJ2-5
CASSLQSGHGKYSYEQYF,TRBV5-8,TRBJ2-7
CASSLQQGEQYF,TRBV5-4,TRBJ2-7
CASSQDFAGANVLTF,TRBV3-1,TRBJ2-6
CASSLVPEAYEQYF,TRBV7-2,TRBJ2-7
CASRGLAGNSYNEQFF,TRBV6-2/TRBV6-3,TRBJ2-1
CSARARSGGDTQYF,TRBV20-1,TRBJ2-3
CASSRGLTNGYTF,TRBV28,TRBJ1-2